A single sample gave rise to the 16 T cell receptor beta chains below, sequenced in a study of PD-1 blockade in classical Hodgkin lymphoma. The patients all showed relapse after autologous stem cell transplantation, while their brentuximab vedotin exposure varied. Clones were read by immunoSEQ multiplex PCR, and TCRdb kept only the in-frame ones, dropping some. The table lists more than 45,000 clones, about two thirds of them singletons, with roughly 16% in the top ten. The sequencing here drew on peripheral blood mononuclear cells (PBMCs), taken before the second cycle of nivolumab. Receptors were obtained from a human donor with classical Hodgkin lymphoma.

This clone was detected a few times. The chain has TRBV28 and TRBJ2-3; TRBD1 agrees at 9 bases. V gave up 6 bases and J gave up 2 bases; unmatched junction bases: 15. CDR3 length equals 18 residues. The germline CDR1 and CDR2 sequences are MDHEN and SYDVKM. As DNA, the CDR3 is TGTGCCAGCAGCTACGAACAATCCGGGACAGGGAACACAGATACGCAGTATTTT. Its protein is CASSYEQSGTGNTDTQYF.

The chain recombines TRBV6-5 with TRBJ1-2; 7 bases map to TRBD1. The V gene's germline CDR1 is MNHEY and CDR2 SVGAGI. The CDR3 runs 14 residues. Losses at the gene ends were 2 bases for V and 5 bases for J; bases not matched to a gene: 5. The chain's CDR3 is CASSYATGTYGYTF. DNA for the CDR3: TGTGCCAGCAGTTACGCGACAGGGACTTATGGCTACACCTTC.

V usage is TRBV5-1 and J usage is TRBJ1-2, with TRBD1 matching 8 bases. V lost 0 bases, J lost 8 bases, and 6 bases stayed unmatched. Germline V gene lookup returns CDR1 SGHRS and CDR2 YFSETQ. This CDR3 region has 14 residues. The CDR3 loop reads CASSLAGTGGGYTF. CDR3 in DNA: TGCGCCAGCAGCTTGGCGGGGACAGGCGGAGGCTACACCTTC.

The CDR3 nucleotides read TGTGCCAGCAGTGAAACGGGAGTATTCTACGAGCAGTACTTC. Translated: CASSETGVFYEQYF. V usage is TRBV6-1 and J usage is TRBJ2-7; a possible D gene is TRBD2 (6 bases). Looked up from germline, CDR1 is MNHNS and CDR2 is SASEGT. The CDR3 runs to 14 residues. V was cut by 2 bases and J by 3 bases, with 11 bases left in between.

This sequence joins TRBV4-1 and TRBJ1-4; D might be TRBD1 (5 bases). Germline values: CDR1 MGHRA, CDR2 YSYEKL. Trimming stripped 4 bases from V and 8 bases from J, with 11 bases between. This CDR3 has 13 residues. The CDR3 DNA is TGCGCCAGCAGCCCCGGGGGGGTCGAAAAACTGTTTTTT. Its protein is CASSPGGVEKLFF.

About this clone: The sample has other DNA sequences that encode this CDR3 too. This chain links TRBV30 with TRBJ2-1; D call uncertain. Germline lookup yields CDR1 GTSNPN and CDR2 SVGIG (reference sequence). Trimming removed 2 bases from V and 4 bases from J, with 9 bases in between. CDR3 length: 13 residues. Written as DNA, the CDR3 is TGTGCCTGGAGTCTGGGTCTATACAATGAGCAGTTCTTC. Its protein product is CAWSLGLYNEQFF.

The CDR3 loop is CSADNEQFF. CDR3 DNA sequence: TGCAGTGCTGACAATGAGCAGTTCTTC. The V and J genes are TRBV20-1 and TRBJ2-1; D is ambiguous. Trimming pared 5 bases from V and 5 bases from J, leaving 1 base between. The CDR3 length is 9 residues. CDR1 and CDR2 (germline): DFQATT, SNEGSKA (reference sequence).

The chain is built from TRBV7-3 and TRBJ2-7, with D possibly TRBD1 on 6 matching bases. Germline-derived CDR1 and CDR2 are SGHTA and FQGTGA. There are 14 residues in the CDR3. Trimming removed 5 bases at V and 1 base at J, with 12 bases between. The CDR3 region has the DNA TGTGCCAGCAGCCCTAAAACAGGGTCCTACGAGCAGTACTTC. It is translated as CASSPKTGSYEQYF.

The chain carries TRBV5-1 and TRBJ2-7; D gene unclear. In germline, CDR1 is SGHRS, CDR2 YFSETQ. The CDR3 length is 16 residues. V was cut by 0 bases and J by 3 bases, with 16 bases left in between. The CDR3 DNA reads TGCGCCAGCAGCTTGGCCCCCGTCGTTCTGGTCTACGAGCAGTACTTC. It specifies CASSLAPVVLVYEQYF. The full variable domain, its missing parts supplied by reference TRBV5-1 and TRBJ2-7, is KAGVTQTPRYLIKTRGQQVTLSCSPISGHRSVSWYQQTPGQGLQFLFEYFSETQRNKGNFPGRFSGRQFSNSRSEMNVSTLELGDSALYLCASSLAPVVLVYEQYFGPGTRLTVT.

V is TRBV27 and J is TRBJ2-1; no reliable D call. The CDR3 covers 16 residues. Trimming stripped 4 bases from V and 6 bases from J, with 19 bases between. In germline, CDR1 is MNHEY, CDR2 SMNVEV (reference sequence). In DNA form, the CDR3 reads TGTGCCAGCAGTTCCGCCGTTGATCTACGGCGCAATGAGCAGTTCTTC. Its protein is CASSSAVDLRRNEQFF.

V and J are TRBV11-1 and TRBJ2-5, with D hard to call. The CDR3 runs 15 residues. CDR1 and CDR2 (germline): SGHAT, FQDESV (reference sequence). Trimming left V 0 bases short and J 3 bases short, with 11 bases between. The CDR3 loop reads CASSLATSRKETQYF. In nucleotides, the CDR3 is TGTGCCAGCAGCTTAGCGACAAGTCGAAAAGAGACCCAGTACTTC.

This sequence joins TRBV19 and TRBJ2-7, with D maybe TRBD2 (7 bases). Trimming pared 1 base from V and 2 bases from J, leaving 12 bases between. Germline lookup yields CDR1 LNHDA and CDR2 SQIVND (reference sequence). The CDR3 consists of 15 residues. CDR3 in amino acids: CASSIVAGDTYEQYF. The CDR3, as DNA: TGTGCCAGTAGTATAGTGGCGGGGGACACCTACGAGCAGTACTTC.

This chain uses TRBV7-2 with TRBJ2-7; no definite D call. With 7 bases removed from V and 3 bases from J, the gap between germline ends came to 19 bases. The CDR3 spans 15 residues. The germline V gene has CDR1 SGHTA and CDR2 FQGNSA. CDR3 sequence (DNA): TGTGCCAGCACCCAGAGGACGGGCCGGTACTACGAGCAGTACTTC. Translating it yields CASTQRTGRYYEQYF. The variable domain in full, with the rest retrieved from reference TRBV7-2 and TRBJ2-7, is GAGVSQSPSNKVTEKGKDVELRCDPISGHTALYWYRQSLGQGLEFLIYFQGNSAPDKSGLPSDRFSAERTGGSVSTLTIQRTQQEDSAVYLCASTQRTGRYYEQYFGPGTRLTVT.

The chain links TRBV28 to TRBJ2-5; D unclear. The CDR3 covers 15 residues. The germline V and J ends were trimmed by 5 bases and 1 base, with 14 bases remaining between them. From germline, CDR1 is MDHEN and CDR2 SYDVKM. CDR3 amino acids: CASSPPRWTQETQYF. DNA for the CDR3: TGTGCCAGCAGTCCCCCAAGATGGACCCAAGAGACCCAGTACTTC.

There are a few counts of this clone. V gene TRBV7-2 combines with J gene TRBJ1-1; D is unresolved. Germline loops: CDR1 SGHTA, CDR2 FQGNSA. Trimming took 8 bases from V and 0 from J, leaving 13 bases between them. This CDR3 comprises 14 residues. CDR3 region: CASGKRVLNTEAFF. The DNA of the CDR3 is TGTGCCAGCGGCAAGAGGGTTTTGAACACTGAAGCTTTCTTT.

The V gene is TRBV21-1, the J gene TRBJ2-1; the table's D call, TRBD2, was not checked against the DNA. TRBV21-1 represents a pseudogene. CDR3 length: 14 amino acids. CDR3 amino acids: CASIGIHLVGRLFF. Here the CDR3 DNA reads TGTGCCAGCATCGGTATCCACTTAGTTGGTCGCCTGTTCTTC.